Below are 10 T cell receptor beta chains sequenced from a single sample in a study of neoadjuvant anti-PD-1 for oral cavity cancer. Assay: immunoSEQ multiplex PCR; the TCRdb copy retains only in-frame clones and omits some. The sample has under 14,000 clones, 52% seen once; the top ten hold approximately 26%. The source was tumor tissue, collected before nivolumab (anti-PD-1) treatment. These receptor sequences come from a person between 40 and 80 years old with oral cavity squamous cell carcinoma.

In DNA form, the CDR3 reads TGTGCCATCAGTGAGTCCCCGCTCACCGGGGAGCTGTTTTTT. It codes for CAISESPLTGELFF. This chain joins TRBV10-3 and TRBJ2-2, with no clear D. This CDR3 region has 14 residues. Trimming pared 0 bases from V and 4 bases from J, leaving 6 bases between. CDR1 ENHRY and CDR2 SYGVKD come from the germline V gene.

This clone is medium-sized by share. For the CDR3, the DNA is TGTGCCAGCAGCGTAGGTGTCACCTCTGGAAACACCATATATTTT. Amino acids: CASSVGVTSGNTIYF. The chain employs TRBV9 and TRBJ1-3, with unresolved D. CDR3 length equals 15 residues. CDR1 SGDLS and CDR2 YYNGEE come from the germline V gene. Trimming shortened V by 0 bases and J by 0 bases, and 7 bases separated the two germline ends.

This clone was seen once. The chain has TRBV7-7 and TRBJ1-2; D is undetermined. The CDR3 runs 16 residues. Germline lookup yields CDR1 SSHAT and CDR2 FNYEAQ (reference sequence). The V end lost 5 bases, the J end lost 4 bases, and 20 bases lay between the germline ends. DNA for the CDR3: TGTGCCAGCAGCACTCGACGGACCTTGGAGGGCTATGGCTACACCTTC. Translating gives CASSTRRTLEGYGYTF.

This clone is medium-sized (0.01 to 0.1%) in the sample. This chain joins TRBV15 and TRBJ1-5; 7 nucleotides line up with TRBD1. V shed 3 bases, J shed 9 bases, and the junction held 5 bases outside the gene matches. Germline lookup yields CDR1 LNHNV and CDR2 YYDKDF (reference sequence). The CDR3 is 13 residues long. DNA of the CDR3: TGTGCCACCAGCAGCGACAGGGCGAGGCCCCAGCATTTT. Its protein is CATSSDRARPQHF.

The chain combines TRBV6-1 with TRBJ2-7, with D perhaps matching TRBD1 (7 bases). Germline V lookup: CDR1 MNHNS, CDR2 SASEGT. Trimming took off 2 bases at V and 5 bases at J, with 19 bases between the two ends. The CDR3 sequence is 16 residues long. Here the CDR3 reads CASSESAGGGMDEQYF. The DNA of the CDR3 is TGTGCCAGCAGTGAATCCGCAGGGGGAGGTATGGACGAGCAGTACTTC.

In DNA, the CDR3 is TGTGCCTGGAGAAACAGGGGCGCCGGGGAGCTGTTTTTT. It codes for CAWRNRGAGELFF. This chain uses TRBV30 with TRBJ2-2; 7 bases agree with TRBD1. Trimming took 3 bases from V and 6 from J; bases not matched to a gene: 4. Germline-derived CDR1 and CDR2 are GTSNPN and SVGIG (reference sequence). The CDR3 length is 13 residues.

This clone was seen more than once but under ten times. The V gene is TRBV7-9, the J gene TRBJ2-7; D is possibly TRBD1 (7 bases). V was trimmed by 5 bases and J by 11 bases, leaving 19 bases between them. The germline CDR1 and CDR2 sequences are SEHNR and FQNEAQ (reference sequence). This CDR3 has 13 residues. CDR3 region: CASSRGDSFVEYF. Written as DNA, the CDR3 is TGTGCCAGCAGCCGCGGGGACAGCTTCGTGGAGTACTTC.

This sequence joins TRBV5-6 and TRBJ2-3; 9 bases fit TRBD2. The CDR3 is made up of 15 amino acids. In germline, CDR1 is SGHDT, CDR2 YYEEEE. V lost 4 bases and J lost 9; bases outside the gene matches: 12. The CDR3 loop reads CASSLERGAMGTQYF. As DNA, the CDR3 is TGTGCCAGCAGCCTTGAGCGGGGGGCAATGGGGACGCAGTATTTT.

This clone ranks as medium-sized (0.01 to 0.1%). The gene calls are TRBV6-5 and TRBJ2-2, with 7 nucleotides matching TRBD1. This CDR3 is 13 amino acids long. Per germline, CDR1 MNHEY and CDR2 SVGAGI. Losses at the gene ends were 8 bases for V and 6 bases for J; bases not matched to a gene: 6. CDR3 protein: CASRDRDAGELFF. The CDR3 coding sequence is TGTGCCAGCCGCGACAGGGACGCCGGGGAGCTGTTTTTT.

J is TRBJ1-1 and V is TRBV6-1; 8 positions agree with TRBD1. Germline values: CDR1 MNHNS, CDR2 SASEGT. The V segment lost 4 bases and the J segment 3 bases; nucleotides outside the gene matches: 4. The CDR3 is made up of 14 amino acids. The DNA for the CDR3 is TGTGCCAGCAGTGCGGACAGGGCGGACACTGAAGCTTTCTTT. It is translated as CASSADRADTEAFF.